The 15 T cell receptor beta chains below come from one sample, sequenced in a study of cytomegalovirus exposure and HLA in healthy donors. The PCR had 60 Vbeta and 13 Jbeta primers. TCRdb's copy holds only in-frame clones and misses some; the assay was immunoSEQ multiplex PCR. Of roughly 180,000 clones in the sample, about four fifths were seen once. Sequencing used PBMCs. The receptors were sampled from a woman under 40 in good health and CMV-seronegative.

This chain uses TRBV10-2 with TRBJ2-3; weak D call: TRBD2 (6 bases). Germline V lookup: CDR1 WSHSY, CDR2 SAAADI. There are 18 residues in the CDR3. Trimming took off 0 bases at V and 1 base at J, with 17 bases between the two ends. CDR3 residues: CASSESGEAIPGTDTQYF. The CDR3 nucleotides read TGCGCCAGCAGTGAGTCCGGGGAGGCGATCCCAGGCACAGATACGCAGTATTTT.

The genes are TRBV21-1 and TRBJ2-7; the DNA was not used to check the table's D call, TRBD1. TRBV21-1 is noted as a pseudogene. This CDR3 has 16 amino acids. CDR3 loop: CASSKVRQASSYEQYF. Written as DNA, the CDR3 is TGTGCCAGCAGCAAAGTTCGACAGGCCAGCTCCTACGAGCAGTACTTC.

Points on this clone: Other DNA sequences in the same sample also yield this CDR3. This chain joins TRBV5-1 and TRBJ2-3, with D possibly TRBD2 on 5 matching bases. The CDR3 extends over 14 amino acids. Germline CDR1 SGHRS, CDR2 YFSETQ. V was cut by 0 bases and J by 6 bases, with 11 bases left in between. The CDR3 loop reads CASSLVAGSDTQYF. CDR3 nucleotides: TGCGCCAGCAGCTTGGTTGCGGGCTCCGATACGCAGTATTTT.

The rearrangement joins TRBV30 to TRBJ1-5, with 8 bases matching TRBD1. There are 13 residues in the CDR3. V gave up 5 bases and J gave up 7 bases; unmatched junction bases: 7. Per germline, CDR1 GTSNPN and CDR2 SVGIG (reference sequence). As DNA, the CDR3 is TGTGCCTGGGCCGGGACAGGAGCCCAGCCCCAGCATTTT. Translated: CAWAGTGAQPQHF.

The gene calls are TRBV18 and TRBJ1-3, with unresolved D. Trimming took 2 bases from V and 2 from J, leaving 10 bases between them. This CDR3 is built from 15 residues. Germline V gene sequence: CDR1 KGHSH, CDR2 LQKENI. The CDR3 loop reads CASSPAGHTGNTIYF. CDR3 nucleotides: TGTGCCAGCTCACCAGCGGGCCACACTGGAAACACCATATATTTT.

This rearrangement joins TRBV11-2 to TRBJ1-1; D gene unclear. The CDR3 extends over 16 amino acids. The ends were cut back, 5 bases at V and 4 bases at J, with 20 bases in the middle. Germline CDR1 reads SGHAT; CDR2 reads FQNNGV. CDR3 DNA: TGTGCCAGCAGCCCATGGACGTTTACCGGAGGCACTGAAGCTTTCTTT. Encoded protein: CASSPWTFTGGTEAFF.

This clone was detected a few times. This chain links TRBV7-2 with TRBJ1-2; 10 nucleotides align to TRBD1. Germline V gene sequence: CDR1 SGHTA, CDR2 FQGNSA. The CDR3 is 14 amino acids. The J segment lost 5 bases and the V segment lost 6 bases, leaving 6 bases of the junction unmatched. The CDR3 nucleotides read TGTGCCAGCAGGAGGACAGGGGGAGGGTATGGCTACACCTTC. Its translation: CASRRTGGGYGYTF.

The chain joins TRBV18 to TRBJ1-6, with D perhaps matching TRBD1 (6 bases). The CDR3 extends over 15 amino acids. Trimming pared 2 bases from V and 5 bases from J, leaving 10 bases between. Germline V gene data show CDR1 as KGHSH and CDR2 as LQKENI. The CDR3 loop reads CASSPLDRDNSPLHF. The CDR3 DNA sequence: TGTGCCAGCTCACCATTGGACAGAGATAATTCACCCCTCCACTTT.

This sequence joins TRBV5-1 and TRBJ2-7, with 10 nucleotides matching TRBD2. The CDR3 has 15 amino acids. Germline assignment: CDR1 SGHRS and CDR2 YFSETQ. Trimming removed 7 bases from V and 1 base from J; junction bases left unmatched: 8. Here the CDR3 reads CASVEVAGGSYEQYF. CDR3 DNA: TGCGCCAGCGTAGAGGTAGCGGGGGGTTCCTACGAGCAGTACTTC. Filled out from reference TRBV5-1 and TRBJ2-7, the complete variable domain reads KAGVTQTPRYLIKTRGQQVTLSCSPISGHRSVSWYQQTPGQGLQFLFEYFSETQRNKGNFPGRFSGRQFSNSRSEMNVSTLELGDSALYLCASVEVAGGSYEQYFGPGTRLTVT.

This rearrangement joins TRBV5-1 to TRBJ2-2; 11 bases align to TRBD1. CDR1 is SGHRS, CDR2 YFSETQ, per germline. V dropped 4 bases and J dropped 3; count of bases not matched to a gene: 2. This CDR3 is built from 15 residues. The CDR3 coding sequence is TGCGCCAGCAGCCCGGGACAGGGGGACACCGGGGAGCTGTTTTTT. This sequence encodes CASSPGQGDTGELFF.

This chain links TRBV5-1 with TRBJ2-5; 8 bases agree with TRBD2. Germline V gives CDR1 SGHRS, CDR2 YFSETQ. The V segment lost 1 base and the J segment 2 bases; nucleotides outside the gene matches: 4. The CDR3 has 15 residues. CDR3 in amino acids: CASSLTGTRQETQYF. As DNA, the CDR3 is TGCGCCAGCAGCTTGACCGGGACTAGACAAGAGACCCAGTACTTC.

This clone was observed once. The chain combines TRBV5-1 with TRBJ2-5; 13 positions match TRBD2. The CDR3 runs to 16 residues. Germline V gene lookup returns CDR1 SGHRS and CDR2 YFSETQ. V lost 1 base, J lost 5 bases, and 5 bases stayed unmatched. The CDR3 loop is CASSLTSGGARETQYF. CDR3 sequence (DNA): TGCGCCAGCAGCTTGACTAGCGGGGGGGCTAGGGAGACCCAGTACTTC. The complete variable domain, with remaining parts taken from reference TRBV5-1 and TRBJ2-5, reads KAGVTQTPRYLIKTRGQQVTLSCSPISGHRSVSWYQQTPGQGLQFLFEYFSETQRNKGNFPGRFSGRQFSNSRSEMNVSTLELGDSALYLCASSLTSGGARETQYFGPGTRLLVL.

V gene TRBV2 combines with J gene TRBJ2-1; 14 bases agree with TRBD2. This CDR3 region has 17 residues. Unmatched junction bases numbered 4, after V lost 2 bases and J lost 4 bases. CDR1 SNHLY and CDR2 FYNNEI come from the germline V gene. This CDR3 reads CASSEPGTSGGYNEQFF. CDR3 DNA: TGTGCCAGCAGTGAACCCGGGACTAGCGGGGGTTACAATGAGCAGTTCTTC.

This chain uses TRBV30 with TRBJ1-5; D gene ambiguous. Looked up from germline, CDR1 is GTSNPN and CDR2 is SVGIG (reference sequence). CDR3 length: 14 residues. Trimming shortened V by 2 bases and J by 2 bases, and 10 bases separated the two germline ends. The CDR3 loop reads CAWSYGGRNQPQHF. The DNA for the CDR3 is TGTGCCTGGAGTTATGGTGGGCGCAATCAGCCCCAGCATTTT.

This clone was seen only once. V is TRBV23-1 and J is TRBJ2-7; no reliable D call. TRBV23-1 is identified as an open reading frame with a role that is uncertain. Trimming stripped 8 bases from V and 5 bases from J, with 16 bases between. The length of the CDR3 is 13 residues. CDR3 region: CASSCLALDEQYF. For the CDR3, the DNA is TGCGCCAGCTCGTGCCTGGCCTTGGACGAGCAGTACTTC.